The rows below give T cell receptor beta chains drawn from one sample of a study of blood T cell repertoires in COVID-19. Clones were read by immunoSEQ multiplex PCR, and TCRdb kept only the in-frame ones, dropping some. The repertoire includes roughly 290,000 clones, around 89% of them detected once, and roughly 1.6% sits in the top ten. Sample: PBMCs or T cells enriched from blood (not recorded which). These TCRs come from a woman aged 18-29 years with acute COVID-19. CDR3s include the opening cysteine and the closing phenylalanine or tryptophan. The D gene is left open where the match is weak. A row's size may be missing; if present it is once, few, many or a size class.

d_gene	j_gene	v_gene	abundance	CDR3aa	CDR3nt
TRBD1	TRBJ1-2	TRBV28	NA	CASGAHSGGSYGYTF	TGTGCCAGCGGGGCGCACTCAGGGGGGAGTTATGGCTACACCTTC
TRBD2	TRBJ2-1	TRBV5-1	once	CASSPPLVAGNNEQFF	TGCGCCAGCAGCCCGCCGTTAGTAGCGGGCAACAATGAGCAGTTCTTC
NA	TRBJ1-5	TRBV12-3/TRBV12-4	few	CASRRGINQPQHF	TGTGCCAGCAGGCGGGGGATCAATCAGCCCCAGCATTTT
NA	TRBJ1-1	TRBV18	NA	CASSPLISGSNTEAFF	TGTGCCAGCTCACCATTGATTTCAGGGTCGAACACTGAAGCTTTCTTT
NA	TRBJ2-5	TRBV6-5	NA	CASSPPGRETQYF	TGTGCCAGCAGTCCCCCCGGGAGAGAGACCCAGTACTTC
NA	TRBJ2-7	TRBV30	NA	CAWSGFGGAGEQYF	TGTGCCTGGAGTGGATTCGGAGGGGCTGGCGAGCAGTACTTC
NA	TRBJ2-3	TRBV4-2	NA	CASSQEGAAGYSTDTQYF	TGTGCCAGCAGCCAAGAGGGTGCGGCGGGGTATAGCACAGATACGCAGTATTTT
TRBD1	TRBJ2-7	TRBV7-9	NA	CASSSGTGLFEQYF	TGTGCCAGCAGCTCCGGGACAGGGTTGTTCGAGCAGTACTTC
NA	TRBJ2-5	TRBV12-3/TRBV12-4	NA	CASSPAGKETQYF	TGTGCCAGCAGCCCGGCGGGTAAAGAGACCCAGTACTTC
NA	TRBJ2-2	TRBV9	NA	CASSVEWTKNTGELFF	TGTGCCAGCAGCGTAGAGTGGACAAAGAACACCGGGGAGCTGTTTTTT
TRBD2	TRBJ2-7	TRBV10-3	NA	CAISEGLAGNEQYF	TGTGCCATCAGTGAGGGACTAGCGGGTAACGAGCAGTACTTC
TRBD2	TRBJ2-1	TRBV9	NA	CASSVLPSGRVNNEQFF	TGTGCCAGCAGCGTACTTCCTAGCGGGAGAGTTAACAATGAGCAGTTCTTC
NA	TRBJ1-6	TRBV28	NA	CASRSPGNSPLHF	TGTGCCAGCCGGTCTCCAGGGAATTCACCCCTCCACTTT
NA	TRBJ2-7	TRBV3-1/TRBV3-2	once	CASSQGHINSYEQYF	TGTGCCAGCAGCCAAGGACACATTAACTCCTACGAGCAGTACTTC
NA	TRBJ1-2	TRBV19	NA	CASNYGNYGYTF	TGTGCCAGTAACTACGGGAACTATGGCTACACCTTC
TRBD1	TRBJ1-2	TRBV29-1	once	CSVVYRDSANYGYTF	TGCAGCGTTGTCTACCGGGACAGTGCTAACTATGGCTACACCTTC
TRBD1	TRBJ2-3	TRBV2	NA	CASKGQGASTDTQYF	TGTGCCAGCAAAGGACAGGGGGCTTCGACAGATACGCAGTATTTT
NA	TRBJ1-4	TRBV4-3	NA	CASSQDFAGKLFF	TGCGCCAGCAGCCAAGATTTCGCGGGGAAACTGTTTTTT
TRBD2	TRBJ2-3	TRBV7-9	NA	CASSPPLPSPSGGTDTQYF	TGTGCCAGCAGCCCGCCCCTCCCGTCCCCTAGCGGGGGCACAGATACGCAGTATTTT
TRBD1	TRBJ1-6	TRBV19	NA	CASSPGTGTGMALHF	TGTGCCAGTAGTCCAGGGACAGGGACTGGCATGGCCCTCCACTTT
TRBD1	TRBJ1-5	TRBV4-2	NA	CASSQTGGRNQPQHF	TGTGCCAGCAGCCAGACAGGGGGGAGGAATCAGCCCCAGCATTTT
NA	TRBJ1-5	TRBV9	NA	CASSPGGSNQPQHF	TGTGCCAGCAGCCCCGGGGGTAGCAATCAGCCCCAGCATTTT
TRBD2	TRBJ2-1	TRBV19	NA	CASSIGRASYNEQFF	TGTGCCAGTAGCATAGGGAGGGCCTCCTACAATGAGCAGTTCTTC
TRBD2	TRBJ2-7	TRBV29-1	NA	CSVGGTSGNTYEQYF	TGCAGCGTTGGAGGGACTAGCGGGAATACCTACGAGCAGTACTTC
NA	TRBJ2-2	TRBV15	once	CATSSDHTSTGELFF	TGTGCCACCAGCAGCGACCATACTAGCACCGGGGAGCTGTTTTTT
NA	TRBJ1-4	TRBV4-3	NA	CASSHGGSPQEKLFF	TGCGCCAGCAGCCATGGCGGCAGTCCCCAGGAAAAACTGTTTTTT
NA	TRBJ1-1	TRBV19	NA	CATQRGTEAFF	TGTGCCACTCAAAGGGGGACTGAAGCTTTCTTT
NA	TRBJ1-2	TRBV7-9	NA	CASSLARGYGYTF	TGTGCCAGCAGCTTAGCCCGGGGTTATGGCTACACCTTC
NA	TRBJ2-7	TRBV11-2	NA	CASSPALGTYREQYF	TGTGCCAGCAGCCCTGCCCTTGGGACATATAGGGAGCAGTACTTC
TRBD2	TRBJ2-3	TRBV7-6	once	CASSSGLAAPTDTQYF	TGTGCCAGCAGCTCAGGACTAGCGGCCCCCACAGATACGCAGTATTTT
NA	TRBJ2-3	TRBV29-1	NA	CSAGTKFTDTQYF	TGCAGCGCCGGGACAAAGTTCACAGATACGCAGTATTTT
TRBD1	TRBJ2-4	TRBV27	once	CASSLGLTGVSNIQYF	TGTGCCAGCAGTTTAGGTTTGACAGGGGTGTCGAACATTCAGTACTTC
NA	TRBJ2-7	TRBV7-9	NA	CASSFNYEQYF	TGTGCCAGCAGCTTCAACTACGAGCAGTACTTC
TRBD2	TRBJ2-2	TRBV15	once	CATSRARASGGSGELFF	TGTGCCACCAGCAGAGCCCGAGCTAGCGGGGGTTCCGGGGAGCTGTTTTTT
TRBD1	TRBJ2-5	TRBV19	NA	CASSPATGGAGETQYF	TGTGCCAGTAGTCCAGCGACAGGGGGCGCGGGAGAGACCCAGTACTTC
NA	TRBJ1-1	TRBV19	once	CASSISDSANTEAFF	TGTGCCAGTAGTATTTCCGACAGTGCGAACACTGAAGCTTTCTTT
TRBD2	TRBJ2-5	TRBV29-1	NA	CSAGLAGLRETQYF	TGCAGCGCTGGACTAGCGGGATTACGGGAGACCCAGTACTTC
TRBD2	TRBJ2-2	TRBV25-1	NA	CASSEFLAGGPGTGELFF	TGTGCCAGCAGTGAATTCCTAGCGGGAGGGCCGGGAACCGGGGAGCTGTTTTTT
TRBD1	TRBJ1-4	TRBV7-9	NA	CASSQTGDLEKLFF	TGTGCCAGCAGCCAGACAGGGGATCTTGAAAAACTGTTTTTT
NA	TRBJ1-4	TRBV27	NA	CASSLNREYEKLFF	TGTGCCAGCAGTTTGAACAGGGAATATGAAAAACTGTTTTTT
TRBD1	TRBJ1-5	TRBV7-8	NA	CASSPASGQGNNQPQHF	TGTGCCAGCAGCCCAGCATCGGGACAGGGTAACAATCAGCCCCAGCATTTT
NA	TRBJ2-5	TRBV5-8	NA	CASSLGGTVQETQYF	TGTGCCAGCAGCCTAGGCGGGACAGTCCAAGAGACCCAGTACTTC
TRBD2	TRBJ2-3	TRBV7-9	once	CASSPGLAGEGGSTDTQYF	TGTGCCAGCAGCCCGGGACTAGCGGGAGAGGGGGGAAGCACAGATACGCAGTATTTT
NA	TRBJ1-4	TRBV27	NA	CASSLIQGSEKLFF	TGTGCCAGCAGTTTAATCCAGGGGAGTGAAAAACTGTTTTTT
TRBD1	TRBJ2-5	TRBV29-1	NA	CSVVPPGQGRETQYF	TGCAGCGTTGTTCCCCCCGGACAGGGGAGAGAGACCCAGTACTTC
TRBD2	TRBJ2-3	TRBV5-1	NA	CASSTGLAGVSDTQYF	TGCGCCAGCAGCACCGGACTAGCGGGAGTTTCGGATACGCAGTATTTT
TRBD2	TRBJ2-1	TRBV7-2	NA	CASSGGLAGIYNEQFF	TGTGCCAGCAGCGGGGGACTAGCGGGGATATACAATGAGCAGTTCTTC
TRBD1	TRBJ1-6	TRBV7-8	NA	CASQTGTNSPLHF	TGTGCCAGCCAGACAGGGACTAATTCACCCCTCCACTTT
NA	TRBJ2-1	TRBV18	once	CASSPPSPGYEQFF	TGTGCCAGCTCACCACCGTCCCCGGGGTATGAGCAGTTCTTC
TRBD1	TRBJ2-7	TRBV27	NA	CASTVGQGPYEQYF	TGTGCCAGCACTGTCGGACAGGGACCCTACGAGCAGTACTTC
TRBD1	TRBJ2-1	TRBV11-3	once	CASSSPGQGAYEQFF	TGTGCCAGCAGCTCCCCCGGACAGGGGGCGTATGAGCAGTTCTTC
TRBD1	TRBJ2-1	TRBV7-2	few	CASSLTPGTGGSEQFF	TGTGCCAGCAGCTTAACCCCCGGGACAGGGGGGAGTGAGCAGTTCTTC
TRBD2	TRBJ2-5	TRBV27	few	CASARGLAGVQTQYF	TGTGCCAGCGCTAGGGGGCTAGCGGGAGTTCAGACCCAGTACTTC
NA	TRBJ1-1	TRBV28	once	CASSKAQGGTEAFF	TGTGCCAGCAGTAAGGCACAGGGTGGCACTGAAGCTTTCTTT
NA	TRBJ2-7	TRBV6-2/TRBV6-3	NA	CASSRPQDGLYEQYF	TGTGCCAGCAGTAGACCACAGGATGGACTATACGAGCAGTACTTC
TRBD2	TRBJ2-7	TRBV18	NA	CASSPGLAAYEQYF	TGTGCCAGCTCACCGGGACTAGCCGCCTACGAGCAGTACTTC
TRBD1	TRBJ1-1	TRBV27	NA	CASSPGGPNTEAFF	TGTGCCAGCAGCCCAGGGGGGCCGAACACTGAAGCTTTCTTT
TRBD1	TRBJ1-6	TRBV6-6	NA	CASSSQTQGARSPLHF	TGTGCCAGCAGCTCCCAAACACAGGGGGCGCGTTCACCCCTCCACTTT
TRBD2	TRBJ2-1	TRBV4-1	NA	CASSQPAGSYNEQFF	TGCGCCAGCAGCCAACCAGCGGGGTCCTACAATGAGCAGTTCTTC